A selection of T cell receptor beta chains follows, all from one sample in a study of graft-versus-host responses after intestinal transplantation. Repertoires were generated with immunoSEQ multiplex PCR, while TCRdb's copy carries only in-frame clones and drops some. The sample records 30,000 to 35,000 clones, roughly four fifths being singletons. The antigens for these receptors are not known. The source was unstimulated CD8+ T cells sorted from spleen or lymph node cells, collected before intestinal transplant. The receptors derive from a human donor who received an intestinal transplant. The CDR3 runs from the conserved cysteine through the conserved F or W. Each record gives: V gene, D gene, clone size, J gene, CDR3 DNA, CDR3 protein. D genes are given only for firm matches. Clone size, where shown, is once, few, many, or a class for clones that have expanded.

TRBV4-1	.	.	TRBJ1-4	TGCGCCAGCAGCCACTCAGGGTTAGGGGGTGAAAAACTGTTTTTT	CASSHSGLGGEKLFF
TRBV28	TRBD1	.	TRBJ2-7	TGTGCCAGCAGTCCTGGTGGCAGGGGGCAGGACGAGCAGTACTTC	CASSPGGRGQDEQYF
TRBV28	.	.	TRBJ1-4	TGTGCCAGCAGTTTAGTAGGGAGCGGAGAAAAACTGTTTTTT	CASSLVGSGEKLFF
TRBV28	.	.	TRBJ2-7	TGTGCCAGCAGTCCGCTCCTAAACTCCTACGAGCAGTACTTC	CASSPLLNSYEQYF
TRBV4-1	.	.	TRBJ2-1	TGCGCCAGCAGCCAAGAGATGAGCGCCCAGGAGCAGTTCTTC	CASSQEMSAQEQFF
TRBV25-1	TRBD1	once	TRBJ2-1	TGTGCCAGCAGTCCCCGGGACAGGGAGAATGAGCAGTTCTTC	CASSPRDRENEQFF
TRBV30	.	.	TRBJ1-1	TGTGCCTGGAGTGTATCGTTGAACACTGAAGCTTTCTTT	CAWSVSLNTEAFF
TRBV6-1	.	.	TRBJ2-7	TGTGCCAGCAGTGAAGAGACGACATCATCCTACGAGCAGTACTTC	CASSEETTSSYEQYF
TRBV29-1	.	.	TRBJ2-3	TGCAGCGCCCCCCTCGAGAGCGCGACCTTCCACGTTACGCAGTATTTT	CSAPLESATFHVTQYF
TRBV14	.	.	TRBJ2-5	TGTGCCAGCAGCAAATACAGGTCCCCCCAAGAGACCCAGTACTTC	CASSKYRSPQETQYF